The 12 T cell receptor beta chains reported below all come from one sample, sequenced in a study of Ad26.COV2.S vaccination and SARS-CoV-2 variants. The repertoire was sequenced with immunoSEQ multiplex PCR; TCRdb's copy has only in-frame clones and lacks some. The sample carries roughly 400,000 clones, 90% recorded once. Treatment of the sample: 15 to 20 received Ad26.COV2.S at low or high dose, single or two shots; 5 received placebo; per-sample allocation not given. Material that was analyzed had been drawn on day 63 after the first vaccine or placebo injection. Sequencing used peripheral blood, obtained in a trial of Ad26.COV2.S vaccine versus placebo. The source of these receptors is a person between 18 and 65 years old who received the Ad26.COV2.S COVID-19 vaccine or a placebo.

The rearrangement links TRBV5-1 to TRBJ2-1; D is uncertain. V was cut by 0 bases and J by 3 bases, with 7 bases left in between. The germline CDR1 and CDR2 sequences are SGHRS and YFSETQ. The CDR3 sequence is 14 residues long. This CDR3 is CASSLESNYNEQFF. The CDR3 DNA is TGCGCCAGCAGCTTGGAGTCCAACTACAATGAGCAGTTCTTC. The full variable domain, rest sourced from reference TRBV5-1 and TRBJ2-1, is KAGVTQTPRYLIKTRGQQVTLSCSPISGHRSVSWYQQTPGQGLQFLFEYFSETQRNKGNFPGRFSGRQFSNSRSEMNVSTLELGDSALYLCASSLESNYNEQFFGPGTRLTVL.

In DNA form, the CDR3 reads TGTGCCAGCAGCTTAGGCCGAGGGGGGCCCCAAGAGACCCAGTACTTC. Amino acid sequence: CASSLGRGGPQETQYF. This sequence joins TRBV5-4 and TRBJ2-5, with D perhaps assigned TRBD1 or TRBD2 (6 bases each). This CDR3 has 16 residues. Trimming pared 2 bases from V and 1 base from J, leaving 15 bases between. Per the germline V gene, CDR1 is SGHNT and CDR2 is YYREEE (reference sequence).

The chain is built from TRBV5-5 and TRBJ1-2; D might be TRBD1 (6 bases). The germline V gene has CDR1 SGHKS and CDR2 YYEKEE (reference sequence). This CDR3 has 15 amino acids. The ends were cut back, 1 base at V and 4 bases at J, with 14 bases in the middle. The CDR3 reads CASSLRQGSGYGYTF. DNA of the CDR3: TGTGCCAGCAGCTTGAGGCAGGGGAGTGGCTATGGCTACACCTTC.

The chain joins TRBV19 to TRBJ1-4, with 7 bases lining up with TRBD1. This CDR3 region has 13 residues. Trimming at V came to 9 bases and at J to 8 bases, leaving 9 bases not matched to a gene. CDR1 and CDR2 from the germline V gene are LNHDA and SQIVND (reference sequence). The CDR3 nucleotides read TGTGCCAGCCGACAGGGTTTCAGAGAAAAACTGTTTTTT. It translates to CASRQGFREKLFF.

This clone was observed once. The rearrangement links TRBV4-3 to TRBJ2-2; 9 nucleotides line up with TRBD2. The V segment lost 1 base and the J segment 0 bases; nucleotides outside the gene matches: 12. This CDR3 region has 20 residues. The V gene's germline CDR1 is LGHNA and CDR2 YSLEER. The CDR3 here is CASSQGSALAGYSNTGELFF. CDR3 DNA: TGCGCCAGCAGCCAAGGTTCGGCTCTAGCGGGGTACTCGAACACCGGGGAGCTGTTTTTT.

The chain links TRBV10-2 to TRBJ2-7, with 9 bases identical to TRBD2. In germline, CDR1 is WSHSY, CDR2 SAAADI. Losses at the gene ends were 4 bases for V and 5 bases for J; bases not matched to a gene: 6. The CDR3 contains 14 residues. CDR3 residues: CASSGASGNHEQYF. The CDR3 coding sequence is TGCGCCAGCAGTGGAGCTAGCGGGAATCACGAGCAGTACTTC.

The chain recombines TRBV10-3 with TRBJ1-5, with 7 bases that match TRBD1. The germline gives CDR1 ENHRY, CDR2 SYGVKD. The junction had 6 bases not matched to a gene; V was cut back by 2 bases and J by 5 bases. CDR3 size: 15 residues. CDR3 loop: CAISERGGAYQPQHF. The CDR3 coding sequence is TGTGCCATCAGTGAGAGAGGGGGCGCCTATCAGCCCCAGCATTTT.

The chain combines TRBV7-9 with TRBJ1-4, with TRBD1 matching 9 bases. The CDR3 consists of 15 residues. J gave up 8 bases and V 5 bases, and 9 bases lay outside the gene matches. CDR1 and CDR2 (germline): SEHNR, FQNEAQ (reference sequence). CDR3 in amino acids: CASSPGDREVEKLFF. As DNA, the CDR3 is TGTGCCAGCAGCCCAGGGGACAGGGAAGTGGAAAAACTGTTTTTT.

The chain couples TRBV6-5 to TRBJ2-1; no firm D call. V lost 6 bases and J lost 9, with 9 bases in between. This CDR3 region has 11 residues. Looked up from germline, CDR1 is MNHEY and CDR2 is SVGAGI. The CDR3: CASSPGSEQFF. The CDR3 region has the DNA TGTGCCAGCAGCCCCGGAAGTGAGCAGTTCTTC.

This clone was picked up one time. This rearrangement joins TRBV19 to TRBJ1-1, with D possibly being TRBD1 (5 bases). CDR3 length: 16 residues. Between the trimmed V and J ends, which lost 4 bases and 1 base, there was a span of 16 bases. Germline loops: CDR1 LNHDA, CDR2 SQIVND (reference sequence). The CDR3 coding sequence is TGTGCCAGTAGTACCCCGGGGACCAAACGGAACACTGAAGCTTTCTTT. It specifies CASSTPGTKRNTEAFF.

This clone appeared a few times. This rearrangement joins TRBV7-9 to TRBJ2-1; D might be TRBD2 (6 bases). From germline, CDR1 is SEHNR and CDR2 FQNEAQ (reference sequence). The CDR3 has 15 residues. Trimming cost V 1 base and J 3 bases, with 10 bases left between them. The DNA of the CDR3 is TGTGCCAGCAGCTTAGGTAGCGGCTACTACAATGAGCAGTTCTTC. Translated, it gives CASSLGSGYYNEQFF.

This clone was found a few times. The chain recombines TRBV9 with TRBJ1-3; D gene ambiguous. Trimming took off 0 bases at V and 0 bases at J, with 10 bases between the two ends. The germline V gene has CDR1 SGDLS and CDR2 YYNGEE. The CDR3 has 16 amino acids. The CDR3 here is CASSVGIEPSGNTIYF. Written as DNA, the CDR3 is TGTGCCAGCAGCGTAGGTATCGAACCCTCTGGAAACACCATATATTTT.